This TCR beta chain was retrieved from a study of T cell changes during pregnancy in multiple sclerosis. Repertoires were generated with immunoSEQ multiplex PCR, while TCRdb's copy carries only in-frame clones and drops some. The sample includes 85,000 to 110,000 clones, 92% of them seen just once. The receptor was derived from a female donor with multiple sclerosis, enrolled in a pregnancy study. Specimen: peripheral blood, collected after pregnancy.

DNA for the CDR3: TGTGCCAGCAGCCGCCCCATCCTACATCCGGGACAGGGGAGGGACGAGCAGTACTTC. Translated, it gives CASSRPILHPGQGRDEQYF. This chain uses TRBV27 with TRBJ2-7; 10 nucleotides line up with TRBD1. CDR1 and CDR2 from the germline V gene are MNHEY and SMNVEV (reference sequence). The CDR3 length is 19 residues. Unmatched junction bases numbered 22, after V lost 6 bases and J lost 5 bases.